This is a list of T cell receptor beta chains from one sample in a study of blood T cells in healthy people across ages. TCRdb fed the 5' RACE reads into MiXCR, producing one record per CDR3 protein. The data show approximately 800,000 distinct CDR3 sequences, 25% seen once. This sample was shared with a second study, whose subject was T cells of mothers and their children.

The sequenced sample consisted of blood. The receptors originated from a boy between 10 and 17 years old in good health. CDR3s include the opening cysteine and the closing phenylalanine or tryptophan. A D gene is named only where the DNA matches it firmly. Clone size is not always given. Where it is, it says once, few, many or a class for expanded clones.

clone_size: .; d_call: .; j_call: TRBJ1-1; v_call: TRBV4-1; cdr3_aa: CACSHARTFDTEAFF; cdr3_nt: TGCGCCTGCAGCCACGCACGGACTTTTGACACTGAAGCTTTCTTT
clone_size: few; d_call: .; j_call: TRBJ2-7; v_call: TRBV15; cdr3_aa: CATSRDSGTYSYEQYF; cdr3_nt: TGTGCCACCAGCAGAGATTCCGGGACATACTCCTACGAGCAGTACTTC
clone_size: .; d_call: .; j_call: TRBJ1-2; v_call: TRBV4-2; cdr3_aa: CASSQDHRNNYGYTF; cdr3_nt: TGTGCCAGCAGCCAAGATCACAGAAATAACTATGGCTACACCTTC
clone_size: .; d_call: .; j_call: TRBJ2-7; v_call: TRBV5-1; cdr3_aa: CTSSLAEAYEQYF; cdr3_nt: TGCACCAGCAGCTTGGCAGAAGCCTACGAGCAGTACTTC
clone_size: few; d_call: .; j_call: TRBJ1-1; v_call: TRBV7-9; cdr3_aa: CASSLVLQRAFF; cdr3_nt: TGTGCCAGCAGCTTAGTCCTACAGCGGGCTTTCTTT
clone_size: many; d_call: TRBD2; j_call: TRBJ2-1; v_call: TRBV20-1; cdr3_aa: CSAREGWREVNEQFF; cdr3_nt: TGCAGTGCTAGGGAGGGGTGGCGGGAGGTAAATGAGCAGTTCTTC
clone_size: .; d_call: .; j_call: TRBJ2-7; v_call: TRBV27; cdr3_aa: CASSLRGPLYEQYF; cdr3_nt: TGTGCCAGCAGTTTACGGGGACCTCTTTACGAGCAGTACTTC
clone_size: few; d_call: TRBD2; j_call: TRBJ2-1; v_call: TRBV29-1; cdr3_aa: CSVEGGRAWNEQFF; cdr3_nt: TGCAGCGTTGAGGGCGGGAGGGCCTGGAATGAGCAGTTCTTC
clone_size: .; d_call: .; j_call: TRBJ2-3; v_call: TRBV7-2; cdr3_aa: CASSKRAGSTDTQYF; cdr3_nt: TGTGCCAGCAGTAAAAGGGCGGGGAGCACAGATACGCAGTATTTT
clone_size: few; d_call: .; j_call: TRBJ2-5; v_call: TRBV10-3; cdr3_aa: CAISEGSVETQYF; cdr3_nt: TGTGCCATCAGTGAAGGCTCGGTGGAGACCCAGTACTTC
clone_size: .; d_call: TRBD2; j_call: TRBJ2-3; v_call: TRBV28; cdr3_aa: CASSLAGGHGTQYF; cdr3_nt: TGTGCCAGCAGTTTAGCGGGGGGGCACGGTACGCAGTATTTT
clone_size: .; d_call: .; j_call: TRBJ2-1; v_call: TRBV9; cdr3_aa: CASSVEGTHYNEQFF; cdr3_nt: TGTGCCAGCAGCGTAGAAGGGACACACTACAATGAGCAGTTCTTC
clone_size: .; d_call: .; j_call: TRBJ1-5; v_call: TRBV20-1; cdr3_aa: CSSGVIQPQHF; cdr3_nt: TGCAGCTCGGGGGTTATTCAGCCCCAGCATTTT
clone_size: few; d_call: .; j_call: TRBJ1-4; v_call: TRBV7-8; cdr3_aa: CASSLVGNRLNEKLFF; cdr3_nt: TGTGCCAGCAGCTTAGTCGGGAACCGTCTTAATGAAAAACTGTTTTTT
clone_size: .; d_call: TRBD1; j_call: TRBJ2-3; v_call: TRBV7-9; cdr3_aa: CASIRQGTDTQYF; cdr3_nt: TGTGCCAGTATTAGACAGGGAACAGATACGCAGTATTTT
clone_size: few; d_call: .; j_call: TRBJ2-5; v_call: TRBV29-1; cdr3_aa: CSAGTGNVRETQYF; cdr3_nt: TGCAGCGCCGGAACGGGGAACGTCAGAGAGACCCAGTACTTC
clone_size: .; d_call: .; j_call: TRBJ2-1; v_call: TRBV7-8; cdr3_aa: CASSLPGTRSSYNEQFF; cdr3_nt: TGTGCCAGCAGCTTACCCGGGACGAGGAGCTCCTACAATGAGCAGTTCTTC
clone_size: .; d_call: .; j_call: TRBJ2-7; v_call: TRBV18; cdr3_aa: CASSPSNGAYEQYF; cdr3_nt: TGTGCCAGCTCACCGTCGAACGGGGCCTACGAGCAGTACTTC
clone_size: few; d_call: .; j_call: TRBJ1-5; v_call: TRBV7-9; cdr3_aa: CASSLDRDPRSNQPQHF; cdr3_nt: TGTGCCAGCAGCTTAGACCGGGACCCGAGGAGCAATCAGCCCCAGCATTTT
clone_size: .; d_call: .; j_call: TRBJ2-7; v_call: TRBV29-1; cdr3_aa: CSVEVGYYEQYF; cdr3_nt: TGCAGCGTTGAGGTTGGCTACTACGAGCAGTACTTC
clone_size: few; d_call: TRBD2; j_call: TRBJ2-1; v_call: TRBV20-1; cdr3_aa: CSAHSGSIDEQFF; cdr3_nt: TGCAGTGCGCATAGCGGGAGTATAGATGAGCAGTTCTTC
clone_size: .; d_call: .; j_call: TRBJ2-2; v_call: TRBV9; cdr3_aa: CASSVGAGLTGELFF; cdr3_nt: TGTGCCAGCAGCGTAGGGGCAGGGCTCACCGGGGAGCTGTTTTTT
clone_size: .; d_call: .; j_call: TRBJ1-1; v_call: TRBV5-1; cdr3_aa: CASSDGGSGTEAFF; cdr3_nt: TGCGCCAGCAGCGATGGCGGATCGGGGACTGAAGCTTTCTTT
clone_size: .; d_call: TRBD1; j_call: TRBJ1-4; v_call: TRBV6-2/TRBV6-3; cdr3_aa: CASSRPGQRGKLFF; cdr3_nt: TGTGCCAGCAGTCGGCCGGGACAGAGGGGAAAACTGTTTTTT
clone_size: few; d_call: .; j_call: TRBJ2-5; v_call: TRBV7-9; cdr3_aa: CASSLGASGETQYF; cdr3_nt: TGTGCCAGCAGCCTGGGGGCCTCGGGAGAGACCCAGTACTTC
clone_size: .; d_call: .; j_call: TRBJ1-4; v_call: TRBV5-1; cdr3_aa: CASSLGGQDEKLFF; cdr3_nt: TGCGCCAGCAGCTTGGGGGGACAAGATGAAAAACTGTTTTTT
clone_size: few; d_call: .; j_call: TRBJ1-4; v_call: TRBV5-5; cdr3_aa: CASSLGSGTPFF; cdr3_nt: TGTGCCAGCAGCTTGGGATCTGGGACGCCCTTTTTT
clone_size: .; d_call: .; j_call: TRBJ2-5; v_call: TRBV3-1; cdr3_aa: CASSHRGLGETQYF; cdr3_nt: TGTGCCAGCAGCCACCGGGGGCTCGGGGAGACCCAGTACTTC
clone_size: .; d_call: .; j_call: TRBJ2-1; v_call: TRBV10-2; cdr3_aa: CASIEALAIFFF; cdr3_nt: TGCGCCAGCATTGAGGCGCTAGCCATCTTCTTCTTC
clone_size: few; d_call: TRBD2; j_call: TRBJ2-1; v_call: TRBV7-2; cdr3_aa: CASSYSGRAYEQFF; cdr3_nt: TGTGCCAGCAGCTATAGCGGGAGGGCCTATGAGCAGTTCTTC
clone_size: .; d_call: .; j_call: TRBJ2-5; v_call: TRBV12-3/TRBV12-4; cdr3_aa: CATRWAGAETQYF; cdr3_nt: TGTGCCACTCGGTGGGCGGGGGCTGAGACCCAGTACTTC
clone_size: many; d_call: TRBD1; j_call: TRBJ2-5; v_call: TRBV9; cdr3_aa: CASSAGTGEETQYF; cdr3_nt: TGTGCCAGCAGCGCCGGGACAGGGGAAGAGACCCAGTACTTC
clone_size: few; d_call: .; j_call: TRBJ2-7; v_call: TRBV7-6; cdr3_aa: CASSLDEGVVYF; cdr3_nt: TGTGCCAGCAGCTTAGATGAGGGGGTGGTGTACTTC
clone_size: few; d_call: .; j_call: TRBJ2-7; v_call: TRBV6-1; cdr3_aa: CASSESVGEQYF; cdr3_nt: TGTGCCAGCAGTGAGTCGGTAGGCGAGCAGTACTTC
clone_size: few; d_call: .; j_call: TRBJ2-7; v_call: TRBV15; cdr3_aa: CATSRVGARQYF; cdr3_nt: TGTGCCACCAGCAGAGTCGGGGCACGGCAGTACTTC
clone_size: few; d_call: .; j_call: TRBJ2-3; v_call: TRBV29-1; cdr3_aa: CSVERSSTDTQYF; cdr3_nt: TGCAGCGTTGAAAGGAGTAGCACAGATACGCAGTATTTT
clone_size: few; d_call: .; j_call: TRBJ1-5; v_call: TRBV30; cdr3_aa: CAWSALLGTQPQHF; cdr3_nt: TGTGCCTGGAGTGCATTACTGGGAACCCAGCCCCAGCATTTT
clone_size: .; d_call: TRBD1; j_call: TRBJ2-3; v_call: TRBV4-3; cdr3_aa: CAGSQDRGPSTDTQYF; cdr3_nt: TGCGCCGGCAGCCAAGACAGGGGCCCTAGCACAGATACGCAGTATTTT
clone_size: .; d_call: TRBD1; j_call: TRBJ2-7; v_call: TRBV2; cdr3_aa: CARGTGGGSSYEQHF; cdr3_nt: TGTGCCAGAGGGACAGGGGGCGGAAGCTCTTACGAGCAGCACTTC
clone_size: .; d_call: TRBD1; j_call: TRBJ1-1; v_call: TRBV5-1; cdr3_aa: CASSLEPGGTNTEAFF; cdr3_nt: TGCGCCAGCAGCTTGGAGCCAGGGGGTACTAACACTGAAGCTTTCTTT
clone_size: .; d_call: .; j_call: TRBJ1-1; v_call: TRBV9; cdr3_aa: CASSVGLSEAFF; cdr3_nt: TGTGCCAGCAGCGTAGGACTGTCTGAAGCTTTCTTT
clone_size: many; d_call: .; j_call: TRBJ1-4; v_call: TRBV11-2; cdr3_aa: CASSLDPVGRGNEKLFF; cdr3_nt: TGTGCCAGCAGCTTAGATCCTGTGGGACGGGGTAATGAAAAACTGTTTTTT
clone_size: .; d_call: TRBD1; j_call: TRBJ1-4; v_call: TRBV7-2; cdr3_aa: CASSSGTGEKLFF; cdr3_nt: TGTGCCAGCAGCTCAGGGACAGGGGAAAAACTGTTTTTT
clone_size: few; d_call: .; j_call: TRBJ2-3; v_call: TRBV10-3; cdr3_aa: CAISDRDRHNTDTQYF; cdr3_nt: TGTGCCATCAGTGACCGGGACCGGCATAACACAGATACGCAGTATTTT
clone_size: .; d_call: .; j_call: TRBJ1-2; v_call: TRBV6-5; cdr3_aa: CASSYSMDYGYTF; cdr3_nt: TGTGCCAGCAGTTACTCGATGGACTATGGCTACACCTTC
clone_size: few; d_call: .; j_call: TRBJ2-2; v_call: TRBV7-9; cdr3_aa: CASSFYTIGELFF; cdr3_nt: TGTGCCAGCAGCTTTTATACGATCGGGGAGCTGTTTTTT
clone_size: few; d_call: TRBD1; j_call: TRBJ1-4; v_call: TRBV10-3; cdr3_aa: CAISGTGEGTNEKLFF; cdr3_nt: TGTGCCATCAGCGGGACAGGGGAAGGGACTAATGAAAAACTGTTTTTT
clone_size: few; d_call: .; j_call: TRBJ2-1; v_call: TRBV11-2; cdr3_aa: CASSLGQRHNEQFF; cdr3_nt: TGTGCCAGCAGCTTAGGACAGCGCCACAATGAGCAGTTCTTC